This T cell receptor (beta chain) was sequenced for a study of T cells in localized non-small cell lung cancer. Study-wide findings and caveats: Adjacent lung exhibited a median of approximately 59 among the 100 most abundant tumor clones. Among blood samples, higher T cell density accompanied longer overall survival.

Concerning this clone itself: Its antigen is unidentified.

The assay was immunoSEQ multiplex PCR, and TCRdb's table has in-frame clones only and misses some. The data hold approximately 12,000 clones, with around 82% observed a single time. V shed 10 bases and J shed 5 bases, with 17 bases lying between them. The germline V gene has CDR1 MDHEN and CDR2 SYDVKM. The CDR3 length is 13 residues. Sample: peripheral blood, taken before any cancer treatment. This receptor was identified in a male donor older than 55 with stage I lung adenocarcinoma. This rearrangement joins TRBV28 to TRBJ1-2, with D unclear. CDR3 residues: CATLQSNLYGYTF. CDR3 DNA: TGTGCCACCCTCCAGTCCAATCTTTATGGCTACACCTTC.